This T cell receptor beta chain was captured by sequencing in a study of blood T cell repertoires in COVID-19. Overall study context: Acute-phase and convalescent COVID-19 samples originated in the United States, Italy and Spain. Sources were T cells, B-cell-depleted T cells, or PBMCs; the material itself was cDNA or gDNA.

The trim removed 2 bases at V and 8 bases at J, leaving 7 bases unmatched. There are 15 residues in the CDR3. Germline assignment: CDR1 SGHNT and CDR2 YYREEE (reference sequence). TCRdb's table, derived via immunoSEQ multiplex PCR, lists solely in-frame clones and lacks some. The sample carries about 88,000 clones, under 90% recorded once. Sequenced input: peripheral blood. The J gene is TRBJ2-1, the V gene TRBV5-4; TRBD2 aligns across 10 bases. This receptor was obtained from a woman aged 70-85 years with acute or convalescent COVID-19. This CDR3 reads CASSFSGGAVYEQFF. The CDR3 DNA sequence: TGTGCCAGCAGCTTCAGCGGGGGGGCCGTCTATGAGCAGTTCTTC.